The entry below describes one T cell receptor beta chain. The data were taken from a study of Graves' ophthalmopathy and Graves' hyperthyroidism. Certain patients, namely those with other autoimmune diseases, uncontrolled infections, pregnancy or lactation, were excluded. The PBMC fraction was derived from around 10 ml of fresh peripheral blood. Amplification of the TCR beta CDR3 regions used RNA transcripts (as template). Amplification began with first-round RT-PCR using HTBI primers, then second-round multiplex PCR was performed. Each CDR3 protein is one row after TCRdb ran MiXCR on the multiplex PCR reads. Counted here are hundreds of thousands of distinct CDR3 sequences, around 42% occurring once; the ten biggest clones make up over 40%. The V end was cut by 3 bases, the J end by 2 bases, with 13 bases between. This CDR3 has 15 residues. Germline V gene sequence: CDR1 LNHDA, CDR2 SQIVND (reference sequence).

Input material: peripheral blood. This clonotype was obtained from an adult man with Graves' ophthalmopathy. The V call is TRBV19, the J call TRBJ1-2; D gene uncertain. CDR3 DNA sequence: TGTGCCAGTAGTATCAGTCCGGCAGCCAACTATGGCTACACCTTC. Amino acids: CASSISPAANYGYTF.